This T cell receptor (beta chain) was documented in a study of cytomegalovirus exposure and HLA in healthy donors. At the level of the study: About 85 million unique TCR sequences came from HLA-typed donors in an early release. Study findings and constraints: Earlier analysis looked at TCR beta V segments, and most were productive about 90% or about 30% of the time. Rarity characterized most TCR sequences, yet some public TCRs appeared in many donors.

This CDR3 spans 12 amino acids. The germline CDR1 and CDR2 sequences are MNHEY and SMNVEV (reference sequence). V dropped 3 bases and J dropped 4 bases, with 3 bases sitting between them. This cohort consisted of healthy bone marrow donors. As regards this clone: What it binds is not known.

The PCR employed 60 Vbeta primers together with 13 Jbeta primers. TCRdb's table, derived via immunoSEQ multiplex PCR, lists solely in-frame clones and lacks some. The table records nearly 110,000 clones, approximately 81% of them present only once. The chain is built from TRBV27 and TRBJ2-2; D not certain. The sequence came from a man aged 30 to 39 in good health and CMV-seronegative. Sequenced material: PBMCs. The CDR3 here is CASSFSTGELFF. The CDR3 DNA is TGTGCCAGCAGTTTCTCCACCGGGGAGCTGTTTTTT.